This entry features one T cell receptor (beta chain) sequence. Its cognate antigen is unknown. This sample is part of a study of cytomegalovirus exposure and HLA in healthy donors. The data were produced by immunoSEQ multiplex PCR, yet TCRdb's version contains in-frame clones alone and is incomplete. The sample lists about 130,000 clones, 95% to 96% occurring once. Broader study findings: Reported performance of the classifier showed diagnosis of cytomegalovirus status with high specificity and sensitivity. In a later analysis, first-cohort TCR clusters were found to tend to co-occur in the approximately 120 validation repertoires.

Donors came from a validation cohort of approximately 110 subjects, distinct from the first 666-subject cohort. The receptor comes from a man aged 18 to 35 in good health and CMV-seronegative. The sample was PBMCs.

The CDR3 sequence is CASSGGQGYNEQFF. For the CDR3, the DNA is TGTGCCAGCAGTGGGGGCCAGGGATACAATGAGCAGTTCTTC. This rearrangement joins TRBV2 to TRBJ2-1; TRBD1 might be the D (5 bases). Germline lookup yields CDR1 SNHLY and CDR2 FYNNEI. Trimming removed 4 bases at V and 4 bases at J, with 11 bases between. The CDR3 spans 14 residues.